Included here is one T cell receptor beta chain sequence, with context. What it binds is not known. This sample was taken from a study of a mutant IDH1 vaccine in newly diagnosed glioma. Overall study context: Visit V12 was at week 35; visit V13 was at week 47.

Time point given: week 35, safety follow-up. Doses of 300 ug of mutant IDH1 20-mer peptide were given with topical imiquimod. Libraries were prepared by immunoSEQ multiplex PCR; TCRdb keeps only in-frame clonotypes and omits some of them. The sample contains tens of thousands of clones, roughly 83% of which appear only once. This TCR derives from a man between 18 and 35 years old with glioma. Sequences were derived from PBMCs, sampled from a glioma patient whose treatment included an IDH1 peptide vaccine.

The CDR3 loop is CASSPSGTGNTEAFF. CDR3 coding DNA: TGCGCCAGCAGCCCCTCCGGGACAGGGAACACTGAAGCTTTCTTT. The chain has TRBV4-3 and TRBJ1-1, with TRBD1 matching over 8 bases. CDR1 and CDR2 (germline): LGHNA, YSLEER. This CDR3 spans 15 amino acids. V was pared by 4 bases and J by 1 base, with 5 bases of the junction left unmatched.